This T cell receptor beta chain is drawn from a study of cytomegalovirus exposure and HLA in healthy donors. Study in general: Drawn from HLA-typed donors, approximately 86 million unique TCRs were held in an early data release.

Vbeta (60) and Jbeta (13) primers were used in the PCR. TCRdb keeps only in-frame clones here, not all; method: immunoSEQ multiplex PCR. Of around 190,000 clones detected, approximately 85% appear once; the ten largest clones hold 1.5% to 2%. Turning to this clone: Antigen specificity is unknown.

The germline V gene has CDR1 SEHNR and CDR2 FQNEAQ (reference sequence). V lost 6 bases and J 8 bases, leaving 16 bases between the germline ends. The CDR3 has 13 residues. Study-level findings and limits: With high specificity and sensitivity, the classifier reportedly diagnosed cytomegalovirus status. Most subjects' HLA-A and HLA-B alleles were reportedly predicted from TCR beta sequences.

The clonotype comes from a man younger than 35 in good health and CMV-seronegative. Sequences were obtained from PBMCs. The chain employs TRBV7-9 and TRBJ1-2; TRBD1 is a possible D gene (6 bases). CDR3 sequence reads: CASSSNRDRGYTF. CDR3 sequence (DNA): TGTGCCAGCAGTTCTAACAGGGATCGAGGCTACACCTTC.